This record looks at one TCR beta chain sequence and its context. Its antigen is unknown. TCRdb re-called the 5' RACE reads through MiXCR, storing one row per CDR3 protein. The data hold about 340,000 distinct CDR3 sequences, with around 15% observed a single time. The CDR3 covers 14 residues. Germline trimming cut 5 bases from V and 10 bases from J; bases unmatched to any gene: 8. Germline CDR1 and CDR2: SGHTA and FQGNSA. The sample originates from a study of T-cell memory formation after mild COVID-19. General study points: Clones contracting over day 15 to 85 were CD4/CD8 balanced, with later expanders leaning CD4+. SARS-CoV-2 specificity of second-wave clones peaking day 37 was unconfirmed.

V gene TRBV7-2 combines with J gene TRBJ2-1; 10 bases map to TRBD1. Sequencing was performed on PBMCs or a T cell subset sorted from them (not recorded which). The TCR comes from a man aged 18-30 years who had mild COVID-19 (a few samples of this study predate the infection). Cell type and time point are not known. CDR3 in amino acids: CASSPMPGQGEQFF. The CDR3 bases are TGTGCCAGCAGCCCAATGCCGGGACAGGGGGAGCAGTTCTTC.